A single T cell receptor (beta chain) is shown here with its context. Its antigen is unidentified. The CDR3 is 14 residues long. V was clipped by 2 bases and J by 3 bases, with 11 bases between them. Germline assignment: CDR1 MNHNS and CDR2 SASEGT. This record comes from a study of cytomegalovirus exposure and HLA in healthy donors. General study findings and limits: The authors later linked a missense DCLRE1C variant to TCR beta V- and J-gene trimming. The authors assumed roughly uniform sequencing depth across donors for presence/absence analyses.

Primers: 60 Vbeta forward and 13 Jbeta reverse. Clones were read by immunoSEQ multiplex PCR, and TCRdb kept only the in-frame ones, dropping some. Of roughly 190,000 clones detected, approximately 59% appear once; the ten largest clones hold around 3%. The origin of this receptor is a man aged 35-49 years in good health and CMV-seronegative. The chain uses TRBV6-1 and TRBJ2-7, with D possibly being TRBD1 (5 bases). The sequencing input was PBMCs. The CDR3 region is CASSERGRGYEQYF. The DNA for the CDR3 is TGTGCCAGCAGTGAAAGGGGTAGAGGCTACGAGCAGTACTTC.